The clone carrying this TCR beta chain was counted a few times. Its specificity is not known. Germline V gene data show CDR1 as KGHDR and CDR2 as SFDVKD. The CDR3 loop spans 15 amino acids. V was pared by 8 bases and J by 4 bases, with 17 bases between. This specimen belongs to a study of identical twins. Study-level results: Recombination models fit unrelated individuals' TCR alpha sharing but underestimated twins'. Analyses of zero insertions could be partly confounded by invariant MAIT and iNKT cells.

Template switching added a universal primer binding site, and final cDNA carried unique molecular identifiers. Each CDR3 protein gets one entry after TCRdb re-called the 5' RACE reads with MiXCR. The data hold 750,000 to 950,000 distinct CDR3 sequences, with around 12% observed a single time. These data are also associated with another study on yellow fever vaccine responses in identical twins.

The sequence was obtained from a woman aged 18 to 35 in good health. Sequenced material: PBMCs. This rearrangement joins TRBV24-1 to TRBJ2-1; either TRBD1 or TRBD2 may fit D (5 bases each). CDR3 protein: CATMSGDVSYNEQFF. CDR3 DNA: TGTGCCACCATGTCTGGGGACGTTAGTTACAATGAGCAGTTCTTC.